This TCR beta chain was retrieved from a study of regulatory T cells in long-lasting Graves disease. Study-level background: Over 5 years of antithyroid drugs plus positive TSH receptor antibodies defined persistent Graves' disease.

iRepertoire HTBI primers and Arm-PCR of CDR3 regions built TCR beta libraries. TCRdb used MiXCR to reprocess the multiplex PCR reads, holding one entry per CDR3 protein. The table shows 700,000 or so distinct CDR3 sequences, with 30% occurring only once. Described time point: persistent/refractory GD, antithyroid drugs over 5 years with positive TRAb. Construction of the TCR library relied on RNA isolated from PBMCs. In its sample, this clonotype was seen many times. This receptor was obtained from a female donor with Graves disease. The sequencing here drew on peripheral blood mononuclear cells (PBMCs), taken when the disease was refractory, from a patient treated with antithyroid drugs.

This CDR3 reads CASSDRGDTEAFF. CDR3 nucleotides: TGTGCCAGCAGTGACAGGGGGGACACTGAAGCTTTCTTT. This chain connects TRBV2 to TRBJ1-1; 7 bases map to TRBD1. V lost 3 bases, J lost 3 bases, and 1 base stayed unmatched. CDR3 length equals 13 residues. The germline CDR1 and CDR2 sequences are SNHLY and FYNNEI.